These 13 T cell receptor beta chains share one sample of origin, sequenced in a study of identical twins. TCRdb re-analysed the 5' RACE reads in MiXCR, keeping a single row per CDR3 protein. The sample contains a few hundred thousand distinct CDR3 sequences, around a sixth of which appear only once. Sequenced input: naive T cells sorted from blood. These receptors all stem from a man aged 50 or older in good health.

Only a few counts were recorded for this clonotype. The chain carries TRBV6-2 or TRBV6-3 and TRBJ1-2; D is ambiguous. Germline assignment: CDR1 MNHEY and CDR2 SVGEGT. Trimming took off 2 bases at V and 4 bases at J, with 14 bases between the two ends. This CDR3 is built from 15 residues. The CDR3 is CASSYGSIGFYGYTF. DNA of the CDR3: TGTGCCAGCAGTTACGGATCGATTGGGTTCTATGGCTACACCTTC.

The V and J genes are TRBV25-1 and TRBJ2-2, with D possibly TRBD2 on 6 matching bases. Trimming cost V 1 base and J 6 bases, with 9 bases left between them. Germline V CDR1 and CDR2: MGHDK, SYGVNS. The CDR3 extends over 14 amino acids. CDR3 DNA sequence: TGTGCCAGCAGTGAATTTGGGGGGTCCGGGGAGCTGTTTTTT. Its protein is CASSEFGGSGELFF.

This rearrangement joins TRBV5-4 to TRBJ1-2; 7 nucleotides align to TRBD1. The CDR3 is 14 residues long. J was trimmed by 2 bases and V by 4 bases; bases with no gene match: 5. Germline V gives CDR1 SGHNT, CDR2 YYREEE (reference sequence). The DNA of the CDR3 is TGTGCCAGCAGCCCTCGACAGGGCAACTATGGCTACACCTTC. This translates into CASSPRQGNYGYTF.

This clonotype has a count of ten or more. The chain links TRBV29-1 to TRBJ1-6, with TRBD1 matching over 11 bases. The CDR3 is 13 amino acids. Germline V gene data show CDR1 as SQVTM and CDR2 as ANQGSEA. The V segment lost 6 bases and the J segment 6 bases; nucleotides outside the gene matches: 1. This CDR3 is CSVGTGGNSPLHF. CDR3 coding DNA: TGCAGCGTCGGGACAGGGGGTAATTCACCCCTCCACTTT. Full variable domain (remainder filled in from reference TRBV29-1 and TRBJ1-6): SAVISQKPSRDICQRGTSLTIQCQVDSQVTMMFWYRQQPGQSLTLIATANQGSEATYESGFVIDKFPISRPNLTFSTLTVSNMSPEDSSIYLCSVGTGGNSPLHFGNGTRLTVT.

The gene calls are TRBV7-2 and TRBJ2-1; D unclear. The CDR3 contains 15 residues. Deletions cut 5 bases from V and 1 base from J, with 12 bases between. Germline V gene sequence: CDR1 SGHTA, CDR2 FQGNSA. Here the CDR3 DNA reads TGTGCCAGCAGCCCACAAGCACATTCCTACAATGAGCAGTTCTTC. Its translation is CASSPQAHSYNEQFF. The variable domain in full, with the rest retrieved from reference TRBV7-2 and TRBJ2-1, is GAGVSQSPSNKVTEKGKDVELRCDPISGHTALYWYRQSLGQGLEFLIYFQGNSAPDKSGLPSDRFSAERTGGSVSTLTIQRTQQEDSAVYLCASSPQAHSYNEQFFGPGTRLTVL.

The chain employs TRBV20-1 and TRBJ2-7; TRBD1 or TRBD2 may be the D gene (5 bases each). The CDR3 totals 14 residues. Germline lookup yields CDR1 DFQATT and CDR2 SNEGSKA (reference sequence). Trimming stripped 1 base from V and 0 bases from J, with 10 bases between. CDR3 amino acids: CSARAGSNSYEQYF. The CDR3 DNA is TGCAGTGCTAGAGCAGGGAGCAACTCCTACGAGCAGTACTTC.

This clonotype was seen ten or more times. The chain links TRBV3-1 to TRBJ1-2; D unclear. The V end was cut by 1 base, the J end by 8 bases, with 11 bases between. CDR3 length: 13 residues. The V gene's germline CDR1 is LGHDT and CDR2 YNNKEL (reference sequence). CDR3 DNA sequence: TGTGCCAGCAGCCAAGTCCTCGGTGGAGGCTACACCTTC. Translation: CASSQVLGGGYTF.

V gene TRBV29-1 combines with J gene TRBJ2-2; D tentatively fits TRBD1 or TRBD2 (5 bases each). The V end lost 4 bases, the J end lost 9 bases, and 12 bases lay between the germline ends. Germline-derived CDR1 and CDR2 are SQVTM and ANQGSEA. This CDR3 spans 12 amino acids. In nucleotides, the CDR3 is TGCAGCGTTGTATTTCCGGGACGGGAGCTGTTTTTT. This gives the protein CSVVFPGRELFF.

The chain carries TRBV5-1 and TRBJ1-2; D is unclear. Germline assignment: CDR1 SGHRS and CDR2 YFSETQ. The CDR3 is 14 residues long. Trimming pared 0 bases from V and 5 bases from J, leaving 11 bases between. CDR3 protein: CASSLDGSGYGYTF. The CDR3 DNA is TGCGCCAGCAGCTTGGACGGATCCGGGTATGGCTACACCTTC.

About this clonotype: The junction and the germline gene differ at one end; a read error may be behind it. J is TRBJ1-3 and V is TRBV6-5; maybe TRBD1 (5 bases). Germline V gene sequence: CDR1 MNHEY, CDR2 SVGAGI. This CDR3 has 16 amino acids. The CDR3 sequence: CAGSYSRRGTGNTIYF. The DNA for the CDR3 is TGTGCCGGCAGTTACTCGAGAAGGGGTACTGGAAACACCATATATTTT.

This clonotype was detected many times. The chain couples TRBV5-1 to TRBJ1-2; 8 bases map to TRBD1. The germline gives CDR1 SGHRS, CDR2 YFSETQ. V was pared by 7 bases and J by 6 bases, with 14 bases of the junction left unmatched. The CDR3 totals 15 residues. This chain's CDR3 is CASQPYMAGGDGYTF. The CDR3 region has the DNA TGCGCCAGCCAACCCTATATGGCAGGGGGCGATGGCTACACCTTC.

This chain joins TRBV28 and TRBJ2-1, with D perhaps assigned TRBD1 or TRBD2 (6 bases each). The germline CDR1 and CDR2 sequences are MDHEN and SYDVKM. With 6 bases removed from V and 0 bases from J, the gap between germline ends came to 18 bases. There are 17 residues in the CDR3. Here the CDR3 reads CASRKTGMRDSYNEQFF. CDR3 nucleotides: TGTGCCAGCAGAAAAACAGGGATGCGGGACTCCTACAATGAGCAGTTCTTC.

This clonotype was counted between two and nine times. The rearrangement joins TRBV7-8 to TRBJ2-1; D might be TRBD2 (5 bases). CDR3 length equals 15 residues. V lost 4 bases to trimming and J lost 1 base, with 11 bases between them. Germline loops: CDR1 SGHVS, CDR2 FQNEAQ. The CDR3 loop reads CASSSNTGSYNEQFF. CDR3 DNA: TGTGCCAGCAGCTCCAATACGGGATCCTACAATGAGCAGTTCTTC.